Listed below are T cell receptor beta chains from one sample, sequenced in a study of early T cells in non-severe SARS-CoV-2 infection. Each CDR3 protein gets one entry after TCRdb re-called the 5' RACE reads with MiXCR. This table holds tens of thousands of distinct CDR3 sequences, roughly 4% found once. Material: whole blood. Receptors originate from an adult who was a healthcare worker with PCR-confirmed SARS-CoV-2 infection or an uninfected control (not recorded which). The CDR3 runs from the conserved cysteine through the conserved F or W. The order of the fields is J gene, CDR3 length, V gene, CDR3 protein.

TRBJ2-2,14,TRBV24-1,CATSDSGQAGELFF
TRBJ2-2,17,TRBV4-2,CASSQALGQGRIGELFF
TRBJ2-7,14,TRBV2,CASSEMLFTYEQYF
TRBJ1-5,16,TRBV24-1,CATSDSKTGRNQPQHF
TRBJ2-7,15,TRBV6-2/TRBV6-3,CASSYVASGRYEQYF
TRBJ1-4,14,TRBV28,CASNVGDRNEKLFF
TRBJ1-2,14,TRBV4-2,CASSQGTVNYGYTF
TRBJ2-3,19,TRBV18,CASSLTGRARRGSTDTQYF
TRBJ2-1,16,TRBV2,CASSEGLALFYNEQFF
TRBJ2-5,13,TRBV29-1,CSAQGGRLETQYF
TRBJ1-1,14,TRBV18,CASSPDRVNTEAFF
TRBJ2-3,14,TRBV3-1,CASSQSLAGVTQYF
TRBJ1-3,14,TRBV27,CASSFQSSGNTIYF
TRBJ1-1,13,TRBV20-1,CSAKNREGPEAFF
TRBJ1-2,12,TRBV12-3/TRBV12-4,CASSYGLYGYTF
TRBJ2-3,14,TRBV7-3,CASSPTQGADTQYF
TRBJ2-7,10,TRBV6-1,CATLGYEQYF
TRBJ1-5,12,TRBV28,CASTAPNQPQHF
TRBJ1-4,16,TRBV27,CASSLDPAGGSEKLFF
TRBJ2-1,14,TRBV29-1,CSAVSGGPYNEQFF
TRBJ1-2,14,TRBV14,CASSPSGRFGGYTF
TRBJ2-1,15,TRBV7-8,CASSPSGAARDEQFF
TRBJ2-7,14,TRBV27,CASSSIRGSYEQYF
TRBJ2-2,16,TRBV7-2,CASSLEPAENTGELFF
TRBJ1-2,15,TRBV27,CASSSQGANNYGYTF
TRBJ2-7,12,TRBV28,CASSLSRYEQYF
TRBJ2-2,16,TRBV7-3,CASSKGTATNTGELFF
TRBJ2-1,16,TRBV7-3,CASSLNRVAGASEQFF
TRBJ2-5,14,TRBV7-2,CASSSLIVQETQYF
TRBJ1-5,15,TRBV27,CASSLGLGSNQPQHF
TRBJ2-2,16,TRBV18,CASSPPGGTDTGELFF
TRBJ2-6,19,TRBV9,CASSELPGLAGDGANVLTF
TRBJ2-5,11,TRBV29-1,CSVPVEGCQYF
TRBJ2-5,14,TRBV4-3,CASSHYSGQETQYF
TRBJ2-7,13,TRBV18,CASSPAMGGEQYF
TRBJ1-4,16,TRBV7-6,CASSPIRGPSSEKLFF
TRBJ2-1,14,TRBV29-1,CSALAGSSYNEQFF